This section outlines one T cell receptor beta chain sequence together with its context. Antigen unknown. Profiling that covered TCR beta VDJ and CDR3 relied on genomic DNA as its template. TCRdb re-derived calls from the reads in MiXCR, one entry per CDR3 protein. The sample has about 81,000 distinct CDR3 sequences, over 35% seen once; the top ten hold 65% to 70%. This sample is drawn from a study of CD8+CD57+ T cells in acquired aplastic anemia. Study summary: Across the sorted CD4+ and CD8+ cells, DNA amounts averaged about 3 ug. In CD4+ cells, healthy donors produced an average of approximately 11 million reads. Findings and limits, study-wide: Patients and controls turned out to have 25 to 35 CD8+ CDR3 sequences in common. Patients and controls had CD8+ Simpson's diversity values that were not significantly distinct.

This receptor was taken from a human donor in good health, serving as a control. The sequenced sample was sorted CD4+, CD8+, or CD8+CD57+ T cells (not recorded which) from PBMCs.

The CDR3 is CASSLAAVSGNTIYF. Here the CDR3 DNA reads TGTGCCAGCAGCTTGGCGGCAGTTTCTGGAAACACCATATATTTT. The V and J genes are TRBV5-6 and TRBJ1-3; the D is unclear. The CDR3 contains 15 residues. Trimming left V 0 bases short and J 1 base short, with 8 bases between. Germline CDR1 SGHDT, CDR2 YYEEEE.